This TCR beta chain was identified during a study of cytomegalovirus exposure and HLA in healthy donors. General study points: Earlier analysis found most TCR beta V segments productive about 90% or about 30% of the time.

Germline-derived CDR1 and CDR2 are MNHNS and SASEGT. This CDR3 comprises 15 residues. V was pared by 6 bases and J by 0 bases, with 15 bases between. PCR primers comprised 60 Vbeta and 13 Jbeta primers. Profiling relied on immunoSEQ multiplex PCR, and the TCRdb table lists in-frame clones only, not all of them. The listing contains fewer than 150,000 clones. To note about this clone: What it binds is not known.

The source material was PBMCs. This chain joins TRBV6-1 and TRBJ2-7; a possible D gene is TRBD2 (5 bases). The TCR sequence derives from a man aged 35 to 55 in good health and CMV-seronegative. In DNA, the CDR3 is TGTGCCAGCAGGTTGTTGGTCGGGGTCTCCTACGAGCAGTACTTC. Translating it yields CASRLLVGVSYEQYF.